This T cell receptor (beta chain) was captured by sequencing in a study of neoadjuvant nivolumab and ipilimumab in lung cancer. General study points: Only a single major-pathologic-response sample was available for clonality analysis. Higher pretherapy blood TCR richness went with higher resected-tumor richness. Only two of four nivolumab-treated tumors gained richness and clonality by surgery. Compared with tumor-adjacent uninvolved lung, resected tumors showed greater richness and clonality.

Data came from immunoSEQ multiplex PCR; TCRdb stores just in-frame clones and leaves some out. The sample contains about 27,000 clones, approximately 80% of which appear only once. This clone was observed once. Its antigen remains unknown. Trimming left V 8 bases short and J 8 bases short, with 19 bases between. Germline loops: CDR1 SQVTM, CDR2 ANQGSEA. This CDR3 has 13 amino acids. The clonotype comes from an adult with non-small cell lung cancer. The chain is built from TRBV29-1 and TRBJ2-1; D tentatively fits TRBD1 or TRBD2 (7 bases each). The sequencing here drew on tumor tissue, taken after neoadjuvant nivolumab, alone or with ipilimumab, at or shortly before surgery. CDR3 protein: CSTRQGGSYEQFF. CDR3 bases: TGCAGCACGAGACAGGGAGGGTCGTATGAGCAGTTCTTC.